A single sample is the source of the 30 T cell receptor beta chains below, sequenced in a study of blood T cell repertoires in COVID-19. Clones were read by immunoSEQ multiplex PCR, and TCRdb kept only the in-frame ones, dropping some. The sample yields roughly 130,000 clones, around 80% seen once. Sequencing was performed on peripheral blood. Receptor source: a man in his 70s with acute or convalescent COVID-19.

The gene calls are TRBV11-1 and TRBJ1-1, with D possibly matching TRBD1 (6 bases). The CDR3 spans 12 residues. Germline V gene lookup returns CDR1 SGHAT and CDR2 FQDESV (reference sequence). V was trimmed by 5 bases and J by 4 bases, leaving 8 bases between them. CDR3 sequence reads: CASSPQGTEAFF. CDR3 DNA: TGTGCCAGCAGCCCACAGGGCACTGAAGCTTTCTTT.

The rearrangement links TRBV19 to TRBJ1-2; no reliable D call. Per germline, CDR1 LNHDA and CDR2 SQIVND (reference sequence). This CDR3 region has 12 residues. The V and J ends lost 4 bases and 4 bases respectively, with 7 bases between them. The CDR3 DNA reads TGTGCCAGTAGTAGAGGGTTCTATGGCTACACCTTC. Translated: CASSRGFYGYTF.

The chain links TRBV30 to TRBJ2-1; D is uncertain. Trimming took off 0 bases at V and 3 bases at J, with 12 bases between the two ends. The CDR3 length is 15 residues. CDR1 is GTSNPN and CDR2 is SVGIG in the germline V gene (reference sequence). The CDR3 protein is CAWSVRGGFYNEQFF. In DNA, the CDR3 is TGTGCCTGGAGTGTACGAGGCGGATTCTACAATGAGCAGTTCTTC.

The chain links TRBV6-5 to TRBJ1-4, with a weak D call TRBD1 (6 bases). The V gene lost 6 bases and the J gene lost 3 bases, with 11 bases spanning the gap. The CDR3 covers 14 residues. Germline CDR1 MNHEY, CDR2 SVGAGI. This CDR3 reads CASRIQGSNEKLFF. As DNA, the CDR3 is TGTGCCAGCAGAATACAGGGCTCTAATGAAAAACTGTTTTTT.

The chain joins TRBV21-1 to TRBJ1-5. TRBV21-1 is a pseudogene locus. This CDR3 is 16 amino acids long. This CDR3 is CASSSYHSGRGQPQHF. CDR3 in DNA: TGTGCCAGCAGCTCATACCACAGTGGGCGAGGGCAGCCCCAGCATTTT.

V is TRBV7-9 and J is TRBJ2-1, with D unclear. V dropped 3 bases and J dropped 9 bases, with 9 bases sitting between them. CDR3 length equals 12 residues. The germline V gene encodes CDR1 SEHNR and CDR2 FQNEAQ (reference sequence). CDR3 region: CASSFSPGEQFF. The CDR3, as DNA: TGTGCCAGCAGCTTCTCGCCGGGTGAGCAGTTCTTC.

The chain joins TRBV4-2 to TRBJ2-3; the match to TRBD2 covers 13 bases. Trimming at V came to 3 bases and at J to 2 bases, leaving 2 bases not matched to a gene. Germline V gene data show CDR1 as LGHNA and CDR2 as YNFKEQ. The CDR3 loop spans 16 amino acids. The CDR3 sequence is CASSQGLAGYTDTQYF. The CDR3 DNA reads TGTGCCAGCAGCCAGGGACTAGCGGGGTACACAGATACGCAGTATTTT.

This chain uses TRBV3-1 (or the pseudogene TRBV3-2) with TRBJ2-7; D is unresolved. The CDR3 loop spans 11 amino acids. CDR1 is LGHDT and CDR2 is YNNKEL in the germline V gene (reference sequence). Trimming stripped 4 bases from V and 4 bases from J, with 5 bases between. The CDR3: CASSPGYEQYF. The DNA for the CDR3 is TGTGCCAGCAGCCCCGGTTACGAGCAGTACTTC.

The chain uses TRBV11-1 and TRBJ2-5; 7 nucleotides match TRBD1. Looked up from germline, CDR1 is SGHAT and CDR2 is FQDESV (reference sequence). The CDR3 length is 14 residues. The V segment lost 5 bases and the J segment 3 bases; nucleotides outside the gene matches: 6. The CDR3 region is CASSPRQGKETQYF. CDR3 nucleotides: TGTGCCAGCAGCCCCAGACAGGGAAAAGAGACCCAGTACTTC.

CDR3 sequence reads: CASSQAQANEQFF. The CDR3 DNA reads as TGTGCCAGCAGCCAAGCCCAGGCCAATGAGCAGTTCTTC. V usage is TRBV4-2 and J usage is TRBJ2-1, with D uncertain. The V end was cut by 1 base, the J end by 6 bases, with 7 bases between. CDR1 is LGHNA and CDR2 is YNFKEQ in the germline V gene. This CDR3 region has 13 residues.

The CDR3 coding sequence is TGTGCCAGCAGCCCCGGGACTAGCGGGGGGGACAGCTCCTACGAGCAGTACTTC. Translated, it gives CASSPGTSGGDSSYEQYF. This rearrangement joins TRBV21-1 to TRBJ2-7; the table assigns TRBD2, which was not confirmed against the DNA. TRBV21-1 is flagged as a pseudogene. This CDR3 has 18 residues.

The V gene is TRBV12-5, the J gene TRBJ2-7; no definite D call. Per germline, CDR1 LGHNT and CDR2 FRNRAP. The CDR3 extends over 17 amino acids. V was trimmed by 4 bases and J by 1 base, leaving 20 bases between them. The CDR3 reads CASGWPDTPNRSYEQYF. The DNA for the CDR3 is TGTGCTAGTGGTTGGCCCGACACCCCCAATAGGTCCTACGAGCAGTACTTC.

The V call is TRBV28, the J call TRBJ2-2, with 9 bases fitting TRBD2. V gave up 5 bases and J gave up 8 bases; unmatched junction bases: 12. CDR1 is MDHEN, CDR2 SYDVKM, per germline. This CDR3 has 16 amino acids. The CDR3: CASSISGGQPKGELFF. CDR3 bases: TGTGCCAGCAGTATTAGCGGGGGCCAGCCAAAGGGGGAGCTGTTTTTT.

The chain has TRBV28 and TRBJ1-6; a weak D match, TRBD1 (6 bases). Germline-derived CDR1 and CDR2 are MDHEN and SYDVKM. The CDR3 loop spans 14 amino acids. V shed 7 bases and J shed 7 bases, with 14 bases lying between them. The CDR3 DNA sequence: TGTGCCAGCATATCGACAGGTGGAAATTCACCCCTCCACTTT. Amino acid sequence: CASISTGGNSPLHF.

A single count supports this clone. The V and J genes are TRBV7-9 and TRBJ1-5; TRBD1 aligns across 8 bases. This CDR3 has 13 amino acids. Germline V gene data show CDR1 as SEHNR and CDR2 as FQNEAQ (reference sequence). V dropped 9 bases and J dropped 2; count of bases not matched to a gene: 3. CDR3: CASSGQGNQPQHF. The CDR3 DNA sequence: TGTGCCAGTTCGGGACAGGGCAATCAGCCCCAGCATTTT.

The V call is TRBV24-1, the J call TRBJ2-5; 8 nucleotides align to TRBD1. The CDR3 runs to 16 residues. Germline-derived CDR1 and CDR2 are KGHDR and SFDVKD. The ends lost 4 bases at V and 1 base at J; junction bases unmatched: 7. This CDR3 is CATSESGQGAQETQYF. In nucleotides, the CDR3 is TGTGCCACCAGTGAATCGGGGCAGGGGGCCCAAGAGACCCAGTACTTC.

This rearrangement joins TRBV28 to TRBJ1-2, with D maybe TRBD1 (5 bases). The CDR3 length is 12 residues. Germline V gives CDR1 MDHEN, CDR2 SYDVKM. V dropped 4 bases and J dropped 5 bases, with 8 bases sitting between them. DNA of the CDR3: TGTGCCAGCAGTTCAGCAGGGTATGGCTACACCTTC. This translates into CASSSAGYGYTF.

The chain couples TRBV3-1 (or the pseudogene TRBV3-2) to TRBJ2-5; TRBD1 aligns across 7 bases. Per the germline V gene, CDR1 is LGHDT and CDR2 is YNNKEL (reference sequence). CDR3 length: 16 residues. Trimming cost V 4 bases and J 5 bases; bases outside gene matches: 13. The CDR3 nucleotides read TGTGCCAGCAGCCCCCGCATTTCGCTACAGGGGGAGACCCAGTACTTC. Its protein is CASSPRISLQGETQYF.

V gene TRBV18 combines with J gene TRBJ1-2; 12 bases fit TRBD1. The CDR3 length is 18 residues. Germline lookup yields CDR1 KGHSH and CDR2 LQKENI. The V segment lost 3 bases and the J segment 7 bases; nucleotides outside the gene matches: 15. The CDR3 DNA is TGTGCCAGCTCACCCGGGACAGGGGGCACGATTAGCTGGTCTGGCTACACCTTC. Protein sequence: CASSPGTGGTISWSGYTF.

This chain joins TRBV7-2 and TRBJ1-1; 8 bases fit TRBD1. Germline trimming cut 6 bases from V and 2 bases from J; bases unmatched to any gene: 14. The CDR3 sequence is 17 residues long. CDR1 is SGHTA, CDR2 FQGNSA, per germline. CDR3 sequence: CASRPGQGRGINTEAFF. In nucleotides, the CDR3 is TGTGCCAGCAGACCCGGACAGGGCAGGGGGATCAACACTGAAGCTTTCTTT.

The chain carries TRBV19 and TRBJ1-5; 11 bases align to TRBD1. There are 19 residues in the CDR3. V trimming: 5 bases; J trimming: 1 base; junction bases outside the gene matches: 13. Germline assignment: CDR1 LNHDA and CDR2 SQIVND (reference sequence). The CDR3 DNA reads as TGTGCCAGTAGTTTCCGGGACAGGGGGATTTTTGGGAGCAATCAGCCCCAGCATTTT. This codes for CASSFRDRGIFGSNQPQHF.

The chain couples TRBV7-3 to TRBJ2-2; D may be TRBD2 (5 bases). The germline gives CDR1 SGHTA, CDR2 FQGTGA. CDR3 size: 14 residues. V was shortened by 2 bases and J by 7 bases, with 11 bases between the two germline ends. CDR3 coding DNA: TGTGCCAGCAGCTTACTCCCGAGGGACGGGGAGCTGTTTTTT. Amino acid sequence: CASSLLPRDGELFF.

CDR3 amino acids: CASSQRGGETQYF. The DNA of the CDR3 is TGTGCCAGCAGCCAACGGGGTGGAGAGACCCAGTACTTC. The V call is TRBV6-5, the J call TRBJ2-5; possible D gene TRBD2, 5 bases. This CDR3 is built from 13 residues. Germline CDR1 is MNHEY and CDR2 is SVGAGI. V was clipped by 6 bases and J by 4 bases, with 12 bases between them.

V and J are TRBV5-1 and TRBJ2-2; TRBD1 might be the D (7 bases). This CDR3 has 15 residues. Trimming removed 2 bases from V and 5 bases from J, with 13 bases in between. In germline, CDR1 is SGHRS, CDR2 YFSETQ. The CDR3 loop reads CASSLGGRGTGELFF. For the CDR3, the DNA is TGCGCCAGCAGCTTAGGGGGCCGGGGGACCGGGGAGCTGTTTTTT.

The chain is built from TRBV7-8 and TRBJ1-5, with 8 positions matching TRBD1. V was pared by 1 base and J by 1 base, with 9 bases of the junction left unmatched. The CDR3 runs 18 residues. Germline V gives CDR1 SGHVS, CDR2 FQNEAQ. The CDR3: CASSLGAGGGSSNQPQHF. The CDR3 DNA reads TGTGCCAGCAGCTTAGGGGCAGGGGGCGGATCGAGCAATCAGCCCCAGCATTTT.

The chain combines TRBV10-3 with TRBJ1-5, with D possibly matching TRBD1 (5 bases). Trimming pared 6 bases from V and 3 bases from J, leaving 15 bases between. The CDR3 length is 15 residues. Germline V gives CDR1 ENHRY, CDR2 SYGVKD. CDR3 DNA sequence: TGTGCCATCAGGCAGGGTGGAGACGACAATCAGCCCCAGCATTTT. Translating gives CAIRQGGDDNQPQHF.

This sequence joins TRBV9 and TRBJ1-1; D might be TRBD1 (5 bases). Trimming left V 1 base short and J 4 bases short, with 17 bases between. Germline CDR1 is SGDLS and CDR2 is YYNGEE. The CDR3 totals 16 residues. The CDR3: CASSVSSKQGATEAFF. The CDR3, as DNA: TGTGCCAGCAGCGTATCCTCCAAGCAGGGTGCCACTGAAGCTTTCTTT.

As DNA, the CDR3 is TGCGCCAGCAGCCCCGGGACAGGGAACTATGGCTACACCTTC. Residues: CASSPGTGNYGYTF. The gene calls are TRBV5-1 and TRBJ1-2, with TRBD1 identical over 9 bases. The ends lost 4 bases at V and 2 bases at J; junction bases unmatched: 3. The CDR3 sequence is 14 residues long. Germline CDR1 and CDR2: SGHRS and YFSETQ. Looking up the rest from reference TRBV5-1 and TRBJ1-2 gives the full variable domain: KAGVTQTPRYLIKTRGQQVTLSCSPISGHRSVSWYQQTPGQGLQFLFEYFSETQRNKGNFPGRFSGRQFSNSRSEMNVSTLELGDSALYLCASSPGTGNYGYTFGSGTRLTVV.

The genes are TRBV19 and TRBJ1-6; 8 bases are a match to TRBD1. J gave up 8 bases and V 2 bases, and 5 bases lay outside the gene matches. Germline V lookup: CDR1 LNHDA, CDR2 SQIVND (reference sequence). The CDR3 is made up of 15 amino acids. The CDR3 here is CASSIWAGGDSPLHF. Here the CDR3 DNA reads TGTGCCAGTAGTATATGGGCAGGGGGCGATTCACCCCTCCACTTT.

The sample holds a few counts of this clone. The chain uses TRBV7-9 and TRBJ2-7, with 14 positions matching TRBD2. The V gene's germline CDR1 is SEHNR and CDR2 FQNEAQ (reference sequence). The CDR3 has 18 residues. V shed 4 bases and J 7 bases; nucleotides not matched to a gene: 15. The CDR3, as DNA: TGTGCCAGCAGCTCTCCTACTTCCTGGACTAGCGGGGGGTGGGAGCAGTACTTC. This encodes CASSSPTSWTSGGWEQYF.